The clone carrying this T cell receptor (beta chain) appeared a few times. The target antigen is unknown. This sample is part of a study of human T cells and chemical hapten exposure. Across the study: 2% DPC applied to a roughly 2 cm by roughly 2 cm arm area sensitized donors.

Attachment of unique molecular identifiers to individual cDNA molecules was performed in the library. Each CDR3 protein is one row after TCRdb ran MiXCR on the RACE reads. Seen here are 50,000 to 70,000 distinct CDR3 sequences, 9.5% to 15% observed once, and the top ten hold 2% to 3%. Germline V CDR1 and CDR2: KGHSH, LQKENI. The CDR3 has 13 residues. The J segment lost 3 bases and the V segment lost 5 bases, leaving 3 bases of the junction unmatched. Study observations and caveats: Significantly more large CDR3 similarity clusters arose among expanded TCRs than among controls.

Time point in this sample: patch test 3, about 24 weeks after DPC sensitization. The treatment: therapeutic diphenylcyclopropenone sensitization with weekly scalp DPC. The sample in question was whole blood, obtained in connection with sensitization to the hapten diphenylcyclopropenone (DPC). V gene TRBV18 combines with J gene TRBJ1-1, with 7 positions matching TRBD1. The TCR originated in a man between 25 and 39 years old with alopecia areata. Some clones in this sample may be carry-over from other donors' samples. The CDR3 bases are TGTGCCAGCTCATCGGGACAGCACACTGAAGCTTTCTTT. This codes for CASSSGQHTEAFF.